A single sample gave rise to the 28 T cell receptor beta chains below, sequenced in a study of blood T cell repertoires in COVID-19. Sequencing used immunoSEQ multiplex PCR; TCRdb keeps in-frame clones, though not all of them. The sample records about 150,000 clones, about 83% being singletons. Sequenced input: peripheral blood. The receptors here all came from a man between 70 and 80 years old who had recovered from COVID-19.

J is TRBJ2-3 and V is TRBV25-1; 15 positions agree with TRBD2. Germline-derived CDR1 and CDR2 are MGHDK and SYGVNS. The CDR3 is 17 residues long. V lost 8 bases to trimming and J lost 4 bases; unmatched junction nucleotides: 10. The CDR3 region is CASSTGTSGRRSDTQYF. Written as DNA, the CDR3 is TGTGCCAGCTCCACCGGGACTAGCGGGAGGAGGTCAGATACGCAGTATTTT.

The V call is TRBV18, the J call TRBJ2-7, with 10 bases aligning to TRBD2. CDR3 size: 14 residues. Germline loops: CDR1 KGHSH, CDR2 LQKENI. V dropped 6 bases and J dropped 2; count of bases not matched to a gene: 4. CDR3 sequence: CASSRTSGPYEQYF. Written as DNA, the CDR3 is TGTGCCAGCTCCCGGACTAGCGGCCCCTACGAGCAGTACTTC.

The chain has TRBV28 and TRBJ1-1, with TRBD1 matching 7 bases. J gave up 1 base and V 8 bases, and 7 bases lay outside the gene matches. The CDR3 contains 14 residues. CDR1 MDHEN and CDR2 SYDVKM come from the germline V gene. The CDR3 reads CASGEGARNTEAFF. The DNA for the CDR3 is TGTGCCAGCGGAGAGGGGGCTCGGAACACTGAAGCTTTCTTT.

The chain is built from TRBV6-6 and TRBJ2-7, with 12 bases matching TRBD2. Germline V gives CDR1 MNHNY, CDR2 SVGAGI (reference sequence). The CDR3 covers 16 residues. With 6 bases clipped from V and 3 bases from J, the junction kept 9 bases outside the gene matches. The CDR3 region has the DNA TGTGCCAGCAGAGATCCGGGACTAGCGGGTAGCTACGAGCAGTACTTC. Protein product: CASRDPGLAGSYEQYF.

V gene TRBV7-3 combines with J gene TRBJ2-3; 8 bases match TRBD2. This CDR3 is 15 amino acids long. V gave up 2 bases and J gave up 6 bases; unmatched junction bases: 7. Germline V gene data show CDR1 as SGHTA and CDR2 as FQGTGA. The CDR3 protein is CASSLGVAGWDTQYF. The CDR3 nucleotides are TGTGCCAGCAGCTTAGGAGTAGCGGGATGGGATACGCAGTATTTT.

The chain carries TRBV19 and TRBJ2-7; TRBD2 agrees at 10 bases. Germline values: CDR1 LNHDA, CDR2 SQIVND (reference sequence). Trimming at V came to 4 bases and at J to 1 base, leaving 4 bases not matched to a gene. The CDR3 sequence is 15 residues long. This CDR3 reads CASSTVAGGSYEQYF. In DNA, the CDR3 is TGTGCCAGTAGTACCGTAGCGGGAGGATCCTACGAGCAGTACTTC.

The V call is TRBV24-1, the J call TRBJ1-5; tentative D call: TRBD1 (6 bases). Germline-derived CDR1 and CDR2 are KGHDR and SFDVKD. The V end lost 4 bases, the J end lost 5 bases, and 11 bases lay between the germline ends. The CDR3 loop spans 14 amino acids. CDR3 region: CATSEWDNDQPQHF. The CDR3 DNA is TGTGCCACCAGTGAATGGGACAACGATCAGCCCCAGCATTTT.

This rearrangement joins TRBV7-6 to TRBJ2-7, with 10 bases that match TRBD1. Germline assignment: CDR1 SGHVS and CDR2 FNYEAQ. This CDR3 region has 15 residues. Trimming took 5 bases from V and 5 from J; bases not matched to a gene: 9. For the CDR3, the DNA is TGTGCCAGCAGCCTCCGACAGGGGGCGCGGGACGAGCAGTACTTC. It translates to CASSLRQGARDEQYF.

V gene TRBV3-1 (or the pseudogene TRBV3-2) combines with J gene TRBJ2-7; 12 bases are shared with TRBD1. The CDR3 has 15 residues. Per the germline V gene, CDR1 is LGHDT and CDR2 is YNNKEL (reference sequence). J lost 6 bases, V lost 4 bases, and 7 bases had no gene match. Here the CDR3 DNA reads TGTGCCAGCAGCCGACCGGGACAGGGGGCAAGCGAGCAGTACTTC. This translates into CASSRPGQGASEQYF.

The rearrangement joins TRBV6-5 to TRBJ2-6, with a tentative D call TRBD1 (6 bases). CDR1 MNHEY and CDR2 SVGAGI come from the germline V gene. V shed 0 bases and J shed 4 bases, with 10 bases lying between them. The CDR3 consists of 16 residues. CDR3 loop: CASSYSGARGANVLTF. The CDR3, as DNA: TGTGCCAGCAGTTACTCGGGGGCGCGGGGGGCCAACGTCCTGACTTTC.

This chain joins TRBV25-1 and TRBJ1-1, with 8 bases that match TRBD1. This CDR3 is built from 14 residues. Germline V gene data show CDR1 as MGHDK and CDR2 as SYGVNS. Trimming cost V 5 bases and J 7 bases; bases outside gene matches: 9. The CDR3: CASSKMETGDEAFF. In DNA form, the CDR3 reads TGTGCCAGCAGTAAAATGGAGACAGGGGATGAAGCTTTCTTT.

This sequence joins TRBV4-3 and TRBJ2-5; 7 bases line up with TRBD1. The CDR3 loop spans 15 amino acids. The V gene end was trimmed by 2 bases and the J gene end by 1 base; junction bases not matched to a gene: 4. Germline V CDR1 and CDR2: LGHNA, YSLEER. The CDR3 DNA reads TGCGCCAGCAGCCAATCGACAGGGAGCCAAGAGACCCAGTACTTC. It codes for CASSQSTGSQETQYF.

This CDR3 is CASAPDNRGLRPQHF. CDR3 coding DNA: TGTGCCAGCGCTCCTGACAACAGGGGCCTTCGGCCCCAGCATTTT. The chain has TRBV6-6 and TRBJ1-5, with TRBD1 matching over 7 bases. V dropped 8 bases and J dropped 9; count of bases not matched to a gene: 16. In germline, CDR1 is MNHNY, CDR2 SVGAGI (reference sequence). There are 15 residues in the CDR3.

This chain links TRBV5-1 with TRBJ2-2, with 9 bases aligning to TRBD2. The CDR3 is 17 residues long. V lost 3 bases and J lost 6; bases outside the gene matches: 12. Germline values: CDR1 SGHRS, CDR2 YFSETQ. As DNA, the CDR3 is TGCGCCAGCAGCTGGACTGGGGCGGGAGGGTCTGCCGGGGAGCTGTTTTTT. Protein sequence: CASSWTGAGGSAGELFF.

V and J are TRBV18 and TRBJ2-1; 8 nucleotides line up with TRBD1. CDR3 length: 15 amino acids. Trimming removed 3 bases from V and 3 bases from J; junction bases left unmatched: 4. Germline CDR1 KGHSH, CDR2 LQKENI. As DNA, the CDR3 is TGTGCCAGCTCACCCGGGACAGGTAACTACAATGAGCAGTTCTTC. It translates to CASSPGTGNYNEQFF. Looking up the rest from reference TRBV18 and TRBJ2-1 gives the full variable domain: NAGVMQNPRHLVRRRGQEARLRCSPMKGHSHVYWYRQLPEEGLKFMVYLQKENIIDESGMPKERFSAEFPKEGPSILRIQQVVRGDSAAYFCASSPGTGNYNEQFFGPGTRLTVL.

The chain combines TRBV7-9 with TRBJ1-1, with D unresolved. The V end was cut by 8 bases, the J end by 0 bases, with 10 bases between. Germline CDR1 is SEHNR and CDR2 is FQNEAQ (reference sequence). This CDR3 comprises 13 residues. The CDR3 sequence is CASGQTVNTEAFF. CDR3 nucleotides: TGTGCCAGCGGCCAAACAGTGAACACTGAAGCTTTCTTT.

The CDR3 sequence: CASSAREESPLHF. In nucleotides, the CDR3 is TGTGCCAGCAGCGCCAGGGAAGAGTCACCCCTCCACTTT. The J gene is TRBJ1-6, the V gene TRBV7-8; TRBD1 might be the D (5 bases). V was trimmed by 5 bases and J by 10 bases, leaving 12 bases between them. This CDR3 region has 13 residues. The germline V gene encodes CDR1 SGHVS and CDR2 FQNEAQ. Looking up the rest from reference TRBV7-8 and TRBJ1-6 gives the full variable domain: GAGVSQSPRYKVAKRGQDVALRCDPISGHVSLFWYQQALGQGPEFLTYFQNEAQLDKSGLPSDRFFAERPEGSVSTLKIQRTQQEDSAVYLCASSAREESPLHFGNGTRLTVT.

This sequence joins TRBV5-1 and TRBJ2-1; D is perhaps TRBD2 (5 bases). The CDR3 has 13 amino acids. Per the germline V gene, CDR1 is SGHRS and CDR2 is YFSETQ. V lost 5 bases to trimming and J lost 6 bases, with 12 bases between them. Here the CDR3 reads CASRSGSSNEQFF. In DNA form, the CDR3 reads TGCGCCAGCAGGAGCGGCTCGTCCAATGAGCAGTTCTTC. Full variable domain (remainder filled in from reference TRBV5-1 and TRBJ2-1): KAGVTQTPRYLIKTRGQQVTLSCSPISGHRSVSWYQQTPGQGLQFLFEYFSETQRNKGNFPGRFSGRQFSNSRSEMNVSTLELGDSALYLCASRSGSSNEQFFGPGTRLTVL.

The sample holds one count of this clone. The chain couples TRBV7-8 to TRBJ2-7, with 9 bases identical to TRBD1. V was clipped by 2 bases and J by 1 base; unmatched bases: 3. The CDR3 runs to 15 residues. The germline V gene encodes CDR1 SGHVS and CDR2 FQNEAQ. The CDR3 is CASSLRDRASYEQYF. CDR3 in DNA: TGTGCCAGCAGCTTAAGGGACAGGGCATCCTACGAGCAGTACTTC.

The V gene is TRBV9, the J gene TRBJ1-1, with D uncertain. The CDR3 runs to 13 residues. The V end was cut by 0 bases, the J end by 4 bases, with 7 bases between. Looked up from germline, CDR1 is SGDLS and CDR2 is YYNGEE. CDR3 residues: CASSVVTGTEAFF. As DNA, the CDR3 is TGTGCCAGCAGCGTAGTAACGGGCACTGAAGCTTTCTTT.

The chain carries TRBV3-1 (or the pseudogene TRBV3-2) and TRBJ2-1; 11 nucleotides line up with TRBD2. Germline CDR1 is LGHDT and CDR2 is YNNKEL (reference sequence). The trim removed 0 bases at V and 4 bases at J, leaving 8 bases unmatched. The CDR3 covers 18 residues. CDR3 coding DNA: TGTGCCAGCAGCCAAGAACAGGGTAGCGGGAGGGGATACAATGAGCAGTTCTTC. Protein: CASSQEQGSGRGYNEQFF.

This chain uses TRBV18 with TRBJ1-1; TRBD1 might be the D (5 bases). This CDR3 is built from 14 residues. The V gene lost 3 bases and the J gene lost 1 base, with 9 bases spanning the gap. Per the germline V gene, CDR1 is KGHSH and CDR2 is LQKENI. This CDR3 is CASSPDRRNTEAFF. In nucleotides, the CDR3 is TGTGCCAGCTCACCTGACAGACGGAACACTGAAGCTTTCTTT.

The CDR3 protein is CAISVTSGRADEQFF. Here the CDR3 DNA reads TGTGCCATCAGTGTGACTAGCGGGAGGGCCGATGAGCAGTTCTTC. The chain links TRBV10-3 to TRBJ2-1; 14 nucleotides match TRBD2. The CDR3 length is 15 residues. In germline, CDR1 is ENHRY, CDR2 SYGVKD. V was clipped by 4 bases and J by 8 bases; unmatched bases: 4.

CDR3 bases: TGTGCCAGCAGTTACCCCCCCGGGGACACAGATACGCAGTATTTT. Translating gives CASSYPPGDTDTQYF. The rearrangement links TRBV6-2 or TRBV6-3 to TRBJ2-3, with a possible D match to TRBD2 (5 bases). Germline V gene data show CDR1 as MNHEY and CDR2 as SVGEGT. The CDR3 is made up of 15 amino acids. The V end lost 2 bases, the J end lost 2 bases, and 11 bases lay between the germline ends.

This chain connects TRBV4-1 to TRBJ2-1; 12 bases align to TRBD2. J gave up 9 bases and V 0 bases, and 15 bases lay outside the gene matches. Looked up from germline, CDR1 is MGHRA and CDR2 is YSYEKL. The CDR3 totals 19 residues. The CDR3 here is CASSQEGGPSSGRGGEQFF. The CDR3 bases are TGCGCCAGCAGCCAAGAAGGGGGCCCCTCTAGCGGGAGGGGGGGTGAGCAGTTCTTC.

This chain links TRBV5-6 with TRBJ2-7, with 8 bases aligning to TRBD1. There are 13 residues in the CDR3. V lost 3 bases, J lost 2 bases, and 1 base stayed unmatched. Germline V gene sequence: CDR1 SGHDT, CDR2 YYEEEE. The CDR3 here is CASSSTGAYEQYF. CDR3 DNA sequence: TGTGCCAGCAGCTCGACAGGGGCCTACGAGCAGTACTTC.

This chain uses TRBV27 with TRBJ2-1; D ambiguous. With 2 bases removed from V and 5 bases from J, the gap between germline ends came to 19 bases. Germline V CDR1 and CDR2: MNHEY, SMNVEV (reference sequence). The CDR3 has 17 amino acids. CDR3 amino acids: CASSLGPPVRSDNEQFF. The CDR3 nucleotides are TGTGCCAGCAGTTTAGGGCCTCCGGTGAGATCAGACAATGAGCAGTTCTTC.

The CDR3 here is CASSLPSGSADTQYF. CDR3 coding DNA: TGCGCCAGCAGCTTGCCCAGCGGGAGCGCAGATACGCAGTATTTT. The chain combines TRBV5-1 with TRBJ2-3, with TRBD2 matching 8 bases. CDR1 is SGHRS, CDR2 YFSETQ, per germline. This CDR3 has 15 amino acids. Trimming took 1 base from V and 4 from J; bases not matched to a gene: 5.